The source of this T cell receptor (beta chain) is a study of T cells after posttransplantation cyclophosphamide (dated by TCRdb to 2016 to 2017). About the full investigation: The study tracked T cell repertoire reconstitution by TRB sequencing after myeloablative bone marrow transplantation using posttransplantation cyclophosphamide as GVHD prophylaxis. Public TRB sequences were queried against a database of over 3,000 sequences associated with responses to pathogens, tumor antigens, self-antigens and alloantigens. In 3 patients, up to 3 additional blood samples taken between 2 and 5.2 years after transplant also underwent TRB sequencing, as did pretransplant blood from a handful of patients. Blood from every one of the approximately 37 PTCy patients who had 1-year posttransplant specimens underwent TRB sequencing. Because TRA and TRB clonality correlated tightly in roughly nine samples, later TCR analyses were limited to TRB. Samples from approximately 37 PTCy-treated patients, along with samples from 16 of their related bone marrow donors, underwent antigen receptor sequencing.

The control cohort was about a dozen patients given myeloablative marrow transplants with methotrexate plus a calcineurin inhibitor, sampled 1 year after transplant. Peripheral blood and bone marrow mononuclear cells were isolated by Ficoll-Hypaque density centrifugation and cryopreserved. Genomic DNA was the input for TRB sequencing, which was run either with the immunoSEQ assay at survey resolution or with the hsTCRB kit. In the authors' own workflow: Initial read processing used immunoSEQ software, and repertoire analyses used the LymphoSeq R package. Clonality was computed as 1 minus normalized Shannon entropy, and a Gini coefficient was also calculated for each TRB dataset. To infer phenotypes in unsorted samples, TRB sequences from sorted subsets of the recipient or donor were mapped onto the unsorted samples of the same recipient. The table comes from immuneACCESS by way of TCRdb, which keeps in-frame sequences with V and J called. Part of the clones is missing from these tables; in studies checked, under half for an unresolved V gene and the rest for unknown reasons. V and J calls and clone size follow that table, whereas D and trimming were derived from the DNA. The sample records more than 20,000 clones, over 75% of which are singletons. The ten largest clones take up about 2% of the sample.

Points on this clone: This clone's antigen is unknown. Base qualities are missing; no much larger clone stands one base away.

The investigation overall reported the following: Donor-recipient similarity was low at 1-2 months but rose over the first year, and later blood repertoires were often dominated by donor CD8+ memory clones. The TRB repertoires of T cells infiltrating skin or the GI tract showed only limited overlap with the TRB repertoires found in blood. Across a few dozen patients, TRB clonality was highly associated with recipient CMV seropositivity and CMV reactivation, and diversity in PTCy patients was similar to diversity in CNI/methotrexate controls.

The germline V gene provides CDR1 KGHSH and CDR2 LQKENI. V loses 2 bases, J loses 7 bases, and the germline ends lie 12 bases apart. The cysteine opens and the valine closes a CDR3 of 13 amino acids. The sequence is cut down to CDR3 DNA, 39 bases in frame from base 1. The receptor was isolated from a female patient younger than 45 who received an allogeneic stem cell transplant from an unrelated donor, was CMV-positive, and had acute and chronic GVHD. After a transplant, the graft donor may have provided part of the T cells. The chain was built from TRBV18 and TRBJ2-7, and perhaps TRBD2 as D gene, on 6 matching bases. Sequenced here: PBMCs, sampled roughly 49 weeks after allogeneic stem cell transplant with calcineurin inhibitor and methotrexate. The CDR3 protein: CASSPLEGREQYV. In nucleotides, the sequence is TGTGCCAGCTCACCATTAGAGGGGAGGGAGCAGTACGTC.